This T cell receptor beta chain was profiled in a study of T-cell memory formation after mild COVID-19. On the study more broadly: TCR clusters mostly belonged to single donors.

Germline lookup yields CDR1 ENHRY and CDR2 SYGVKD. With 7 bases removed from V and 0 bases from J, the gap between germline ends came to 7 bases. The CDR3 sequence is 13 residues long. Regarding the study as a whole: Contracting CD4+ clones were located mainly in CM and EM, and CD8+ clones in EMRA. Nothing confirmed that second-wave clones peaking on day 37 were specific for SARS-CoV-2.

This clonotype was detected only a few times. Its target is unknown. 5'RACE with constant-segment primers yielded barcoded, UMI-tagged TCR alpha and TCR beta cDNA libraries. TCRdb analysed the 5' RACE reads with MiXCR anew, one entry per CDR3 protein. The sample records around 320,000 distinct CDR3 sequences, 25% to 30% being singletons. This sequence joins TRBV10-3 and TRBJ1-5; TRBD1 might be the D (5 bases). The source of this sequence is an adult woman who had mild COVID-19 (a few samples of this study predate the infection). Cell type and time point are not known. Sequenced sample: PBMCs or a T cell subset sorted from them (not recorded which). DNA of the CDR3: TGTGCCATCAATACAGGTAGCAATCAGCCCCAGCATTTT. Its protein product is CAINTGSNQPQHF.